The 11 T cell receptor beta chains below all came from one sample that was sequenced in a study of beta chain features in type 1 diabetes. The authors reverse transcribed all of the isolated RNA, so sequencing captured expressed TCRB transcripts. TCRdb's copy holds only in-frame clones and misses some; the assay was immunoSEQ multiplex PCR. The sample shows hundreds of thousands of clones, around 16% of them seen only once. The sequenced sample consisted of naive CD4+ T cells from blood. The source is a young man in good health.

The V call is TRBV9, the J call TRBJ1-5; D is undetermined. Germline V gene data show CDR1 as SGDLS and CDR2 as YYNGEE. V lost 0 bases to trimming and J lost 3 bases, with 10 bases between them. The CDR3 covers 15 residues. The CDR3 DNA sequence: TGTGCCAGCAGCGTAGGCTACACCATCAATCAGCCCCAGCATTTT. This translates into CASSVGYTINQPQHF.

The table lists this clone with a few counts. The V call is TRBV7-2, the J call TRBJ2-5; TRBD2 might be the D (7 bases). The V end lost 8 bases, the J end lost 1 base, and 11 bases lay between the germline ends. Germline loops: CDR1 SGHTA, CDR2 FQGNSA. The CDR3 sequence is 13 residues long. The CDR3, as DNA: TGTGCCAGCGCCCGGGGGGCCCAAGAGACCCAGTACTTC. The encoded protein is CASARGAQETQYF. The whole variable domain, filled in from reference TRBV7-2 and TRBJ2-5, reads GAGVSQSPSNKVTEKGKDVELRCDPISGHTALYWYRQSLGQGLEFLIYFQGNSAPDKSGLPSDRFSAERTGGSVSTLTIQRTQQEDSAVYLCASARGAQETQYFGPGTRLLVL.

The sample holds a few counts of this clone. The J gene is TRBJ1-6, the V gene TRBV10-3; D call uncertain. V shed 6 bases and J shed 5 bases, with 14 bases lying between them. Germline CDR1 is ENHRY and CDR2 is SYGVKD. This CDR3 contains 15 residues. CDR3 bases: TGTGCCATCAGCTCCGGGGAATTGGATAATTCACCCCTCCACTTT. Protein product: CAISSGELDNSPLHF.

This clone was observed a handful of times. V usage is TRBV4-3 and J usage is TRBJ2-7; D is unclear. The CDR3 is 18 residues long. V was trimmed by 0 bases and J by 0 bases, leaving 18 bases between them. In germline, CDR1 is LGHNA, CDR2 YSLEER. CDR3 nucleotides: TGCGCCAGCAGCCAAGAAAGTTATCAGCAGGAGAGCTCCTACGAGCAGTACTTC. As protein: CASSQESYQQESSYEQYF.

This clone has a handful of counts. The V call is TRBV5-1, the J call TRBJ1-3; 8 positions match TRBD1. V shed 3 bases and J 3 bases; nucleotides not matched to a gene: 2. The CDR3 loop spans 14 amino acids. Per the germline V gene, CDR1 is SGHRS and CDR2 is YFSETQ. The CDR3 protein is CASSSTGVGNTIYF. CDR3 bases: TGCGCCAGCAGCTCGACAGGGGTTGGAAACACCATATATTTT.

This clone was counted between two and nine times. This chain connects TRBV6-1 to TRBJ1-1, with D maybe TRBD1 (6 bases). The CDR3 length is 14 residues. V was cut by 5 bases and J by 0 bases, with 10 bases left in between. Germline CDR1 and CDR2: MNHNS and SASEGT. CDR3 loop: CASSSDSLNTEAFF. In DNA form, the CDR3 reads TGTGCCAGCAGTTCGGACAGTTTGAACACTGAAGCTTTCTTT.

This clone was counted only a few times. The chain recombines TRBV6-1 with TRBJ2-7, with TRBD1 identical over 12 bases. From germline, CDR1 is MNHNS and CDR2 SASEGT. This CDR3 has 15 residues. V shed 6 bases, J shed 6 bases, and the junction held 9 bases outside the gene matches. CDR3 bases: TGTGCCAGCAGGGAGGGGACAGGGGGCTCGGGCGAGCAGTACTTC. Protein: CASREGTGGSGEQYF.

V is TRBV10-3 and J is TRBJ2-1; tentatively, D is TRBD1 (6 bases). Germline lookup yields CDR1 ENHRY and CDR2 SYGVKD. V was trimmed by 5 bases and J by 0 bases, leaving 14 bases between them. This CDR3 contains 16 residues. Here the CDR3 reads CAISLHRDSSYNEQFF. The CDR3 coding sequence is TGTGCCATCAGTTTACACAGGGATAGCTCCTACAATGAGCAGTTCTTC.

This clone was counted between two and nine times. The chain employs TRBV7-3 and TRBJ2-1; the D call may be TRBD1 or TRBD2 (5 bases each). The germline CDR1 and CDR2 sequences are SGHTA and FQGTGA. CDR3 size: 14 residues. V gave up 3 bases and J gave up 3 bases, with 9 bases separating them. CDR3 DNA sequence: TGTGCCAGCAGCTTCCGGGACGGCTACAATGAGCAGTTCTTC. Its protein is CASSFRDGYNEQFF.

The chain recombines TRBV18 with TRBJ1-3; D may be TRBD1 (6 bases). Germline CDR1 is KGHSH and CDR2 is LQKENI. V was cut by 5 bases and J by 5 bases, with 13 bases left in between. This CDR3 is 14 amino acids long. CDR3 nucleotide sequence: TGTGCCAGCTCAACCCGGACAGAGCGAAACACCATATATTTT. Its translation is CASSTRTERNTIYF.

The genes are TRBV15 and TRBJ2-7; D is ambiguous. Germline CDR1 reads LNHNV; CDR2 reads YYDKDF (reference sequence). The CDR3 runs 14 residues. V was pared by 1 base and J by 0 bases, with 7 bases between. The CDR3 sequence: CATSRVGNSYEQYF. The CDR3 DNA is TGTGCCACCAGCAGAGTAGGAAACTCCTACGAGCAGTACTTC.